This section outlines one T cell receptor beta chain sequence together with its context. The naive CD8 fraction comprised CD45RO-negative cells positively selected for CCR7 and excluded terminally differentiated effector memory CD45RA+ cells. The source of the sample is a study of shared clonotypes between healthy human individuals. Sequencing used immunoSEQ multiplex PCR; TCRdb keeps in-frame clones, though not all of them. This sample has millions of clones; approximately 95% occur once, and the top ten carry about 1.1%. Looked up from germline, CDR1 is SEHNR and CDR2 is FQNEAQ (reference sequence). Trimming took off 5 bases at V and 7 bases at J, with 18 bases between the two ends. CDR3 size: 14 residues.

This TCR was recovered from a man aged 18 to 30 in good health. V is TRBV7-9 and J is TRBJ2-7, with D perhaps TRBD1 (5 bases). Sequencing input: naive CD8+ T cells sorted from blood. The CDR3 region is CASSRAVGVGEQYF. CDR3 coding DNA: TGTGCCAGCAGCCGTGCAGTAGGGGTTGGAGAGCAGTACTTC. Looking up the rest from reference TRBV7-9 and TRBJ2-7 gives the full variable domain: DTGVSQNPRHKITKRGQNVTFRCDPISEHNRLYWYRQTLGQGPEFLTYFQNEAQLEKSRLLSDRFSAERPKGSFSTLEIQRTEQGDSAMYLCASSRAVGVGEQYFGPGTRLTVT.